Below, 32 T cell receptor beta chains from the same sample are listed, as sequenced in a study of blood T cell repertoires in COVID-19. Assay: immunoSEQ multiplex PCR; the TCRdb copy retains only in-frame clones and omits some. The top ten hold roughly 2% of the sample, which has roughly 260,000 clones, about 88% seen once. Sequencing was performed on peripheral blood. The receptor source for this set is a woman between 35 and 50 years old who had recovered from COVID-19.

In its sample, this clone was seen a few times. This chain links TRBV12-3 or TRBV12-4 with TRBJ2-2, with a possible D match to TRBD2 (5 bases). V was shortened by 6 bases and J by 8 bases, with 7 bases between the two germline ends. The CDR3 has 11 residues. CDR3 sequence: CASRGAGELFF. Written as DNA, the CDR3 is TGTGCCAGCAGGGGAGCGGGGGAGCTGTTTTTT.

This chain links TRBV29-1 with TRBJ2-5; 9 positions match TRBD1. From germline, CDR1 is SQVTM and CDR2 ANQGSEA. The CDR3 totals 17 residues. Losses at the gene ends were 6 bases for V and 5 bases for J; bases not matched to a gene: 19. DNA for the CDR3: TGCAGCGTAATATCCCCGGGACAGGGCAAAGCGAGGGAGACCCAGTACTTC. It yields the protein CSVISPGQGKARETQYF.

The chain joins TRBV19 to TRBJ1-6, with D perhaps matching TRBD1 (5 bases). Between the trimmed V and J ends, which lost 5 bases and 0 bases, there was a span of 11 bases. The CDR3 extends over 16 amino acids. In germline, CDR1 is LNHDA, CDR2 SQIVND (reference sequence). Here the CDR3 reads CASSPRQTSYNSPLHF. Here the CDR3 DNA reads TGTGCCAGTAGTCCGCGACAGACCTCCTATAATTCACCCCTCCACTTT.

The CDR3 protein is CASSLEYFTGELFF. CDR3 coding DNA: TGTGCCAGCAGCTTGGAGTACTTCACCGGGGAGCTGTTTTTT. The genes are TRBV5-6 and TRBJ2-2; D remains ambiguous. CDR1 is SGHDT and CDR2 is YYEEEE in the germline V gene. Trimming shortened V by 0 bases and J by 4 bases, and 7 bases separated the two germline ends. This CDR3 contains 14 residues.

This clone was detected a few times. The gene calls are TRBV6-4 and TRBJ2-1, with 7 bases lining up with TRBD1. Germline CDR1 and CDR2: MRHNA and SNTAGT. This CDR3 comprises 16 residues. The V gene end was trimmed by 7 bases and the J gene end by 0 bases; junction bases not matched to a gene: 9. CDR3 sequence reads: CASTWTGLSSYNEQFF. DNA of the CDR3: TGTGCCAGCACTTGGACAGGCCTAAGCTCCTACAATGAGCAGTTCTTC.

The chain employs TRBV4-3 and TRBJ1-4, with 7 bases that match TRBD1. The V gene end was trimmed by 8 bases and the J gene end by 8 bases; junction bases not matched to a gene: 11. The length of the CDR3 is 14 residues. Germline V gives CDR1 LGHNA, CDR2 YSLEER. For the CDR3, the DNA is TGCGCCAGCTCAAGAGGGGGCAGTGGCGAAAAACTGTTTTTT. This gives the protein CASSRGGSGEKLFF.

The V gene is TRBV4-3, the J gene TRBJ1-5; maybe TRBD1 (6 bases). The germline V gene has CDR1 LGHNA and CDR2 YSLEER. The CDR3 has 13 amino acids. Trimming took off 3 bases at V and 5 bases at J, with 8 bases between the two ends. The CDR3 DNA reads TGCGCCAGCAGCCAGGACAGACATCAGCCCCAGCATTTT. It is translated as CASSQDRHQPQHF.

V gene TRBV6-4 combines with J gene TRBJ2-7; weak D call: TRBD1 (5 bases). The V gene's germline CDR1 is MRHNA and CDR2 SNTAGT. This CDR3 comprises 12 residues. The V gene lost 2 bases and the J gene lost 5 bases, with 7 bases spanning the gap. In DNA form, the CDR3 reads TGTGCCAGCAGTGACGCAGGGAACGAGCAGTACTTC. This codes for CASSDAGNEQYF.

The chain couples TRBV12-3 or TRBV12-4 to TRBJ1-2; D perhaps matches TRBD1 (5 bases). The CDR3 runs to 11 residues. V shed 7 bases and J shed 8 bases, with 11 bases lying between them. The DNA for the CDR3 is TGTGCCAGCACTTCGCGGGGCGGCTACACCTTC. Amino acids: CASTSRGGYTF.

This clone was seen more than once but under ten times. J is TRBJ1-2 and V is TRBV7-8; D remains unclear. The CDR3 is made up of 13 amino acids. Germline CDR1 is SGHVS and CDR2 is FQNEAQ. The germline V and J ends were trimmed by 3 bases and 6 bases, with 11 bases remaining between them. In DNA form, the CDR3 reads TGTGCCAGCAGCTTCGAAGAGGAGAATGGCTACACCTTC. It translates to CASSFEEENGYTF.

This sequence joins TRBV27 and TRBJ2-7, with 10 bases matching TRBD1. Unmatched junction bases numbered 4, after V lost 6 bases and J lost 5 bases. Germline CDR1 and CDR2: MNHEY and SMNVEV (reference sequence). The CDR3 totals 13 residues. CDR3 amino acids: CASSLDRGDEQYF. In DNA, the CDR3 is TGTGCCAGCAGCTTGGACAGGGGGGACGAGCAGTACTTC.

CDR3 protein: CASRQGIGELFF. The CDR3 DNA reads TGTGCCAGCAGACAGGGAATCGGGGAGCTGTTTTTT. This chain joins TRBV12-3 or TRBV12-4 and TRBJ2-2; maybe TRBD1 (6 bases). Trimming left V 6 bases short and J 7 bases short, with 9 bases between. The CDR3 runs 12 residues.

The chain links TRBV5-1 to TRBJ2-2; the D gene is possibly TRBD2 (7 bases). From germline, CDR1 is SGHRS and CDR2 YFSETQ. The length of the CDR3 is 14 residues. The V gene lost 6 bases and the J gene lost 6 bases, with 15 bases spanning the gap. CDR3 bases: TGCGCCAGCATGGAGGGGGGGCCAGCCGGGGAGCTGTTTTTT. Protein sequence: CASMEGGPAGELFF.

This chain uses TRBV7-9 with TRBJ1-2; perhaps TRBD1 as D (6 bases). This CDR3 contains 13 residues. V was pared by 2 bases and J by 8 bases, with 12 bases between. Germline V gene sequence: CDR1 SEHNR, CDR2 FQNEAQ (reference sequence). The CDR3 DNA follows: TGTGCCAGCAGCTTAAAGGGGGAGAGGGGCTACACCTTC. Amino acids: CASSLKGERGYTF.

The J gene is TRBJ2-1, the V gene TRBV4-3, with 7 positions matching TRBD2. The V gene end was trimmed by 3 bases and the J gene end by 4 bases; junction bases not matched to a gene: 9. The CDR3 is 16 residues long. The germline CDR1 and CDR2 sequences are LGHNA and YSLEER. The CDR3 loop is CASSQGISGQYNEQFF. The DNA for the CDR3 is TGCGCCAGCAGCCAGGGGATTAGCGGGCAATACAATGAGCAGTTCTTC.

V is TRBV4-3 and J is TRBJ2-3, with 11 bases identical to TRBD2. Per germline, CDR1 LGHNA and CDR2 YSLEER. V lost 6 bases and J lost 0; bases outside the gene matches: 5. This CDR3 comprises 16 residues. DNA of the CDR3: TGCGCCAGCAGTCCGACTAGCGGGATTAGCACAGATACGCAGTATTTT. This codes for CASSPTSGISTDTQYF.

The chain has TRBV2 and TRBJ2-7; TRBD2 agrees at 9 bases. Looked up from germline, CDR1 is SNHLY and CDR2 is FYNNEI. The V gene end was trimmed by 0 bases and the J gene end by 7 bases; junction bases not matched to a gene: 10. The CDR3 spans 16 residues. CDR3 residues: CASSEALSGGFLEQYF. In nucleotides, the CDR3 is TGTGCCAGCAGTGAAGCGCTTAGCGGGGGATTTTTGGAGCAGTACTTC.

The chain has TRBV29-1 and TRBJ2-2; 10 nucleotides line up with TRBD2. Trimming took 3 bases from V and 3 from J; bases not matched to a gene: 7. Germline loops: CDR1 SQVTM, CDR2 ANQGSEA. The CDR3 covers 16 residues. CDR3 nucleotides: TGCAGCGTTGAGTTAGCGGGGGGCGGGGACACCGGGGAGCTGTTTTTT. Amino acid sequence: CSVELAGGGDTGELFF.

V and J are TRBV30 and TRBJ2-3; the D gene is possibly TRBD2 (7 bases). Germline V CDR1 and CDR2: GTSNPN, SVGIG (reference sequence). This CDR3 has 16 residues. V lost 1 base to trimming and J lost 2 bases, with 16 bases between them. CDR3 bases: TGTGCCTGGAGTGACGGGCGGGGGCCCCCCACAGATACGCAGTATTTT. Protein product: CAWSDGRGPPTDTQYF.

The rearrangement uses TRBV6-5 and TRBJ2-3; TRBD1 is a possible D gene (6 bases). The germline V gene encodes CDR1 MNHEY and CDR2 SVGAGI. This CDR3 has 14 amino acids. Trimming removed 6 bases from V and 1 base from J, with 11 bases in between. CDR3: CASSRQARTDTQYF. CDR3 DNA: TGTGCCAGCAGCAGACAGGCCCGCACAGATACGCAGTATTTT.

CDR3 DNA: TGTGCCAGCAGCGCGCTAGCGGGAGTGGGTAAGAATGAGCAGTTCTTC. Residues: CASSALAGVGKNEQFF. This rearrangement joins TRBV9 to TRBJ2-1; TRBD2 matches 10 bases. The germline gives CDR1 SGDLS, CDR2 YYNGEE. The CDR3 is 16 residues long. V lost 3 bases, J lost 7 bases, and 10 bases stayed unmatched.

The chain uses TRBV2 and TRBJ2-7; 10 positions match TRBD1. From germline, CDR1 is SNHLY and CDR2 FYNNEI. Losses at the gene ends were 0 bases for V and 4 bases for J; bases not matched to a gene: 6. There are 16 residues in the CDR3. This chain's CDR3 is CASSEADRDRGYEQYF. CDR3 nucleotide sequence: TGTGCCAGCAGTGAAGCGGATCGGGACAGGGGTTACGAGCAGTACTTC.

This clone was seen only a few times. The chain is built from TRBV27 and TRBJ2-1; D might be TRBD2 (6 bases). Germline-derived CDR1 and CDR2 are MNHEY and SMNVEV (reference sequence). V gave up 2 bases and J gave up 7 bases, with 12 bases separating them. CDR3 size: 14 residues. In nucleotides, the CDR3 is TGTGCCAGCAGTTTAGGGAGGTCCGCTAATGAGCAGTTCTTC. It translates to CASSLGRSANEQFF.

CDR3 nucleotide sequence: TGTGCCAGCAGCTTTTCGGGGACTGGAAACACCATATATTTT. Its translation is CASSFSGTGNTIYF. V gene TRBV7-9 combines with J gene TRBJ1-3, with no clear D. The CDR3 extends over 14 amino acids. V was shortened by 3 bases and J by 2 bases, with 8 bases between the two germline ends. CDR1 SEHNR and CDR2 FQNEAQ come from the germline V gene (reference sequence).

The rearrangement uses TRBV9 and TRBJ1-3; D unclear. Trimming pared 0 bases from V and 2 bases from J, leaving 12 bases between. CDR3 length equals 16 residues. Germline V lookup: CDR1 SGDLS, CDR2 YYNGEE. CDR3 sequence (DNA): TGTGCCAGCAGCGTAGATCCGGGTAGAACTGGAAACACCATATATTTT. This translates into CASSVDPGRTGNTIYF.

This clone was seen at least ten times. The chain is built from TRBV24-1 and TRBJ2-2, with D perhaps TRBD2 (5 bases). The germline CDR1 and CDR2 sequences are KGHDR and SFDVKD. The CDR3 length is 14 residues. Trimming stripped 12 bases from V and 1 base from J, with 14 bases between. The CDR3 DNA is TGTGCCGCCGAAGGCGGGCGGAACACCGGGGAGCTGTTTTTT. It specifies CAAEGGRNTGELFF.

The rearrangement uses TRBV18 and TRBJ1-2; the D gene is possibly TRBD1 (6 bases). With 4 bases removed from V and 8 bases from J, the gap between germline ends came to 20 bases. The germline V gene has CDR1 KGHSH and CDR2 LQKENI. This CDR3 has 15 amino acids. In DNA, the CDR3 is TGTGCCAGCTCACGGGACAAGGGCGCCGTCGGGGGCTACACCTTC. It translates to CASSRDKGAVGGYTF.

This clone was detected only once. This chain links TRBV7-3 with TRBJ2-1; a weak D match, TRBD1 (5 bases). The CDR3 loop spans 13 amino acids. Germline V gene data show CDR1 as SGHTA and CDR2 as FQGTGA. Trimming removed 4 bases at V and 4 bases at J, with 8 bases between. The CDR3 loop reads CASSSDSYNEQFF. Written as DNA, the CDR3 is TGTGCCAGCAGCTCAGACAGTTACAATGAGCAGTTCTTC.

The gene calls are TRBV19 and TRBJ2-3; 11 bases fit TRBD2. The length of the CDR3 is 19 residues. The germline CDR1 and CDR2 sequences are LNHDA and SQIVND (reference sequence). V lost 5 bases, J lost 0 bases, and 13 bases stayed unmatched. CDR3 DNA: TGTGCCAGTAGTGGACCGACTAGCGGGACGCACCCTAGCACAGATACGCAGTATTTT. Translated: CASSGPTSGTHPSTDTQYF. Looking up the rest from reference TRBV19 and TRBJ2-3 gives the full variable domain: DGGITQSPKYLFRKEGQNVTLSCEQNLNHDAMYWYRQDPGQGLRLIYYSQIVNDFQKGDIAEGYSVSREKKESFPLTVTSAQKNPTAFYLCASSGPTSGTHPSTDTQYFGPGTRLTVL.

The chain recombines TRBV27 with TRBJ2-1; D perhaps matches TRBD1 (6 bases). The CDR3 is 13 amino acids. Trimming removed 5 bases at V and 10 bases at J, with 15 bases between. Germline CDR1 MNHEY, CDR2 SMNVEV (reference sequence). The CDR3 loop reads CASSKTTRGEQFF. The CDR3 coding sequence is TGTGCCAGCAGTAAAACCACAAGGGGGGAGCAGTTCTTC.

The J gene is TRBJ2-7, the V gene TRBV27; 9 bases map to TRBD1. Germline CDR1 MNHEY, CDR2 SMNVEV (reference sequence). This CDR3 is built from 15 residues. The trim removed 6 bases at V and 3 bases at J, leaving 9 bases unmatched. CDR3 sequence: CASRPAGTGNYEQYF. Here the CDR3 DNA reads TGTGCCAGCAGGCCTGCCGGGACAGGGAACTACGAGCAGTACTTC.

A word on this clone: Other DNA variants within this sample encode the same CDR3. The gene calls are TRBV3-1 (or the pseudogene TRBV3-2) and TRBJ2-7; D may be TRBD2 (5 bases). CDR1 LGHDT and CDR2 YNNKEL come from the germline V gene (reference sequence). The CDR3 is 12 amino acids. V shed 1 base and J shed 7 bases, with 8 bases lying between them. This chain's CDR3 is CASSQGRREQYF. The DNA of the CDR3 is TGTGCCAGCAGCCAAGGGCGGAGGGAGCAGTACTTC.